Sequencing of this T cell receptor beta chain was carried out in a study of OX40 agonist ivuxolimab in advanced cancers. This CDR3 spans 14 amino acids. Germline V gene sequence: CDR1 MDHEN, CDR2 SYDVKM. Between the trimmed V and J ends, which lost 3 bases and 9 bases, there was a span of 15 bases. TCRdb keeps only in-frame clones here, not all; method: immunoSEQ multiplex PCR. This repertoire shows roughly 73,000 clones, under 90% found once; its top ten account for approximately 2.4%. This clone was counted a single time. What it recognizes is unknown. Autoimmune disease history or systemic immunosuppression meant exclusion. General study results and limits: Clonal expansion was among the lowest in partial responders at 0.1-3.0 mg/kg, especially CD8+.

The chain links TRBV28 to TRBJ1-5; possible D gene TRBD1, 5 bases. The specimen comprised CD4+ or CD8+ T cells sorted from blood, sampled in a trial of the OX40 agonist ivuxolimab. The TCR was taken from an adult with an advanced solid tumor such as melanoma, head and neck, liver or kidney cancer. In nucleotides, the CDR3 is TGTGCCAGCAGTTTGTGGACACTGGGCCGGCCCCAGCATTTT. This gives the protein CASSLWTLGRPQHF.